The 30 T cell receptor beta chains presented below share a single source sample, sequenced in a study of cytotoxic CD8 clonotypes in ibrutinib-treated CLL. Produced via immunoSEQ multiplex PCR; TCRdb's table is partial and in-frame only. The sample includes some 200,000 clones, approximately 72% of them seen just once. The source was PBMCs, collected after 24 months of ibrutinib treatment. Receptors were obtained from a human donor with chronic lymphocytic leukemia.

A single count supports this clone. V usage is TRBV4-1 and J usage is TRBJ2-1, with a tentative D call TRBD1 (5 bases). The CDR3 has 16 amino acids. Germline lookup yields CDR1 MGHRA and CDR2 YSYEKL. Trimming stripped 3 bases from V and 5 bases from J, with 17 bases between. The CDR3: CASSQPRSKGDNEQFF. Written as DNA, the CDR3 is TGCGCCAGCAGCCAGCCCAGGAGCAAAGGGGACAATGAGCAGTTCTTC.

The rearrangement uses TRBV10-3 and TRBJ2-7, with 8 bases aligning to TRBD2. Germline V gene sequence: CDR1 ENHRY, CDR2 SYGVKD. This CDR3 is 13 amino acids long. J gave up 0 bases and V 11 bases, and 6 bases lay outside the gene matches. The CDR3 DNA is TGTGCCTCAAAGCGGGAGAGCTCCTACGAGCAGTACTTC. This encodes CASKRESSYEQYF.

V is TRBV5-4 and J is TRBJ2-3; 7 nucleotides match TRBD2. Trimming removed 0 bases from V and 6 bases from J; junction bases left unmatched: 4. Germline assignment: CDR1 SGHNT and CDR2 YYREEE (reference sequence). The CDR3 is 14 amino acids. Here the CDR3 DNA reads TGTGCCAGCAGCTTGGTGGGAGGGTTGGATACGCAGTATTTT. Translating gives CASSLVGGLDTQYF.

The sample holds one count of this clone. CDR3 bases: TGTGCCAGCAGCTTGGGACAGGGTTTTTTTGTGTTCCGAACGGTCTTGCGAGGCTACACCTTC. Protein product: CASSLGQGFFVFRTVLRGYTF. This chain links TRBV12-1 with TRBJ1-2; the table calls TRBD1, which could not be checked here. TRBV12-1 is a recognized pseudogene. The CDR3 runs 21 residues.

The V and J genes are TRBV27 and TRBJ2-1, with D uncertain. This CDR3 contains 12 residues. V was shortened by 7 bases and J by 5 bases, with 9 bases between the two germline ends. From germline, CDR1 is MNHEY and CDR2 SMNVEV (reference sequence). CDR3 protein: CASKPTNNEQFF. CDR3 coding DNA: TGTGCCAGCAAACCGACCAACAATGAGCAGTTCTTC.

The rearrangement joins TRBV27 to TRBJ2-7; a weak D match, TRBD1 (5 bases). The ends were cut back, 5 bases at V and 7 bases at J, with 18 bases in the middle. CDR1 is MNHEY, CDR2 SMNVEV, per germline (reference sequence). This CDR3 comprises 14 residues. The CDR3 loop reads CASSLHHRFREQYF. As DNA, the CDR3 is TGTGCCAGCAGTCTCCACCACAGGTTCCGTGAGCAGTACTTC.

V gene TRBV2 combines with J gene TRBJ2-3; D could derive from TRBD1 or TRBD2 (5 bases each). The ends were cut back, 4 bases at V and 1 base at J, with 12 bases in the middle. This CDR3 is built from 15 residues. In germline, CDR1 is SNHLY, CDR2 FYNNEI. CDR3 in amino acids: CASSARVRGTDTQYF. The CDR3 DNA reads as TGTGCCAGCAGTGCCAGGGTGAGGGGCACAGATACGCAGTATTTT.

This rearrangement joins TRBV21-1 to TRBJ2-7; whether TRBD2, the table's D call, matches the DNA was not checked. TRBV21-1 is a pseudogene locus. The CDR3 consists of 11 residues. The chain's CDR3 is CASSPSYEQYF. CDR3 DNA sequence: TGTGCCAGCAGCCCGTCCTACGAGCAGTACTTC.

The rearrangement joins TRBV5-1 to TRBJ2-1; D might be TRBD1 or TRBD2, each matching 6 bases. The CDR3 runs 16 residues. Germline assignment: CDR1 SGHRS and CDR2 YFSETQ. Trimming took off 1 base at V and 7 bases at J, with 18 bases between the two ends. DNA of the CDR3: TGCGCCAGCAGCTTGTTACGCGGGATTAGGGGGAATGAGCAGTTCTTC. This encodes CASSLLRGIRGNEQFF.

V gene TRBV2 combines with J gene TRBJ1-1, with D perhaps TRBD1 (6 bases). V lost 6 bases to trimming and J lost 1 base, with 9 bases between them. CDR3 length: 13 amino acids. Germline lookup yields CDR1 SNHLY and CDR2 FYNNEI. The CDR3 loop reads CASRTQGNTEAFF. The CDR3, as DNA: TGTGCCAGCAGGACACAGGGGAACACTGAAGCTTTCTTT.

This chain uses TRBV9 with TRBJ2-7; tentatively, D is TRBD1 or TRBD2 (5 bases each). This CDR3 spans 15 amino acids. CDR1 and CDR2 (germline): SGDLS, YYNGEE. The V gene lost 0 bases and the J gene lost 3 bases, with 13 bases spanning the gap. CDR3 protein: CASSVGQGPLYEQYF. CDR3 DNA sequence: TGTGCCAGCAGCGTAGGGCAGGGACCGCTCTACGAGCAGTACTTC. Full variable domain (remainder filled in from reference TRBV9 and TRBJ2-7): DSGVTQTPKHLITATGQRVTLRCSPRSGDLSVYWYQQSLDQGLQFLIQYYNGEERAKGNILERFSAQQFPDLHSELNLSSLELGDSALYFCASSVGQGPLYEQYFGPGTRLTVT.

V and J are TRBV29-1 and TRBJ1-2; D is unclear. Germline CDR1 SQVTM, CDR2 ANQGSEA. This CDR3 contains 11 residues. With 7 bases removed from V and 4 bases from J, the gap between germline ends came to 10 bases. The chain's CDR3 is CSDSWTYGYTF. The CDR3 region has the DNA TGCAGCGATTCCTGGACCTATGGCTACACCTTC.

The CDR3 here is CASSPRSKGQATNYGYTF. CDR3 in DNA: TGTGCCAGCAGTCCAAGATCAAAAGGACAGGCCACTAACTATGGCTACACCTTC. V gene TRBV28 combines with J gene TRBJ1-2; TRBD1 matches at 7 bases. The germline CDR1 and CDR2 sequences are MDHEN and SYDVKM. Losses at the gene ends were 5 bases for V and 0 bases for J; bases not matched to a gene: 15. This CDR3 has 18 residues.

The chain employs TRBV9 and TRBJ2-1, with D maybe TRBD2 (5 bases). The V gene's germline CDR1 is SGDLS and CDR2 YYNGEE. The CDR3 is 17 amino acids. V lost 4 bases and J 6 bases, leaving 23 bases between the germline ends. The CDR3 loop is CASSPRGPSGWGNEQFF. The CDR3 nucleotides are TGTGCCAGCAGCCCCAGAGGTCCATCGGGATGGGGCAATGAGCAGTTCTTC.

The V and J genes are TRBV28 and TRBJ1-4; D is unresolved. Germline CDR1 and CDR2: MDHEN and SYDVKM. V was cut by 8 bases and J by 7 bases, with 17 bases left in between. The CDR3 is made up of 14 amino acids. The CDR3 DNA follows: TGTGCCAGCCACAGCGGCGGGGTTTCTGAAAAACTGTTTTTT. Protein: CASHSGGVSEKLFF.

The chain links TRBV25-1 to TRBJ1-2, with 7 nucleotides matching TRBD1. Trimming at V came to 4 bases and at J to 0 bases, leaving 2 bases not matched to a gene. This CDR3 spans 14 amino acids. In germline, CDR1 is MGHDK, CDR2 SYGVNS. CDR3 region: CASSAGQSNYGYTF. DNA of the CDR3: TGTGCCAGCAGTGCGGGACAGTCTAACTATGGCTACACCTTC.

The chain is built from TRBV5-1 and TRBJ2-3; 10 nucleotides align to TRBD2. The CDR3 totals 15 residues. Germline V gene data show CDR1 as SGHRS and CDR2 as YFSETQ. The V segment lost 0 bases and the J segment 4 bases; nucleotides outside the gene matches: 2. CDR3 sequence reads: CASSLGTSGADTQYF. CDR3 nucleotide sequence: TGCGCCAGCAGCTTGGGAACTAGCGGGGCAGATACGCAGTATTTT.

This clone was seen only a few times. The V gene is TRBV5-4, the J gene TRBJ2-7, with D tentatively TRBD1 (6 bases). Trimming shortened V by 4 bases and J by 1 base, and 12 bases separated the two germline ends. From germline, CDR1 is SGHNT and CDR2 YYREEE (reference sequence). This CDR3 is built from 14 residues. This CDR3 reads CASSPHGQSYEQYF. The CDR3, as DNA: TGTGCCAGCAGCCCCCACGGACAGTCCTACGAGCAGTACTTC.

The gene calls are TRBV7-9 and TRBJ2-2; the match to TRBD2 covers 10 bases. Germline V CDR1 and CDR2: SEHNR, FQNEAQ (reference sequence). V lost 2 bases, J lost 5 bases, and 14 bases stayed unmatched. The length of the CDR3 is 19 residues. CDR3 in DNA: TGTGCCAGCAGCTTAAAGTATCGGGCTAGCGGGAGTCGGACCGGGGAGCTGTTTTTT. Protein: CASSLKYRASGSRTGELFF.

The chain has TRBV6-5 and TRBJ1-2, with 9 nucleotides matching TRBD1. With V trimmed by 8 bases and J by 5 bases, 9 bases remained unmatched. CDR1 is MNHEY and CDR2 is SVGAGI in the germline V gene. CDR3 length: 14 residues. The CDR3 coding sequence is TGTGCCAGCGAGTCGAGACAGGGGGGTTATGGCTACACCTTC. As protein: CASESRQGGYGYTF.

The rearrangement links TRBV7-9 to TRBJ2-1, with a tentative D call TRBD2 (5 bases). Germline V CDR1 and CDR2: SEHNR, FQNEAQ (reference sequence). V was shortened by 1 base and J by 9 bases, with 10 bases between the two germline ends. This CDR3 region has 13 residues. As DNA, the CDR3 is TGTGCCAGCAGCTTAGGAGGGTTTCTTGAGCAGTTCTTC. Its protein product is CASSLGGFLEQFF.

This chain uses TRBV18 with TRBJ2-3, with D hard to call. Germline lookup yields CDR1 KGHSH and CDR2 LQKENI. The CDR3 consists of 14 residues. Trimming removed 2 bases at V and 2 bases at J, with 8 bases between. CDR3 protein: CASSPEISTDTQYF. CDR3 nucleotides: TGTGCCAGCTCACCAGAGATTTCCACAGATACGCAGTATTTT.

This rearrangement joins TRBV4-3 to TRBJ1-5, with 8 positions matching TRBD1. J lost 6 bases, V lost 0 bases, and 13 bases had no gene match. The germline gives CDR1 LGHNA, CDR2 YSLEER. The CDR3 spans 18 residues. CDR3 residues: CASSQDLSRTGFFQPQHF. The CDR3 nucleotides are TGCGCCAGCAGCCAAGATCTCTCCAGGACAGGGTTTTTTCAGCCCCAGCATTTT.

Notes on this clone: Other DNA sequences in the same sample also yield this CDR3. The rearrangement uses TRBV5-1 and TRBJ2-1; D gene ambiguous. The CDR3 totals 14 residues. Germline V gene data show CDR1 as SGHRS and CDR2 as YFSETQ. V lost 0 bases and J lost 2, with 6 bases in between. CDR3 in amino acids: CASSLERTYNEQFF. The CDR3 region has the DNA TGCGCCAGCAGCTTGGAAAGAACCTACAATGAGCAGTTCTTC.

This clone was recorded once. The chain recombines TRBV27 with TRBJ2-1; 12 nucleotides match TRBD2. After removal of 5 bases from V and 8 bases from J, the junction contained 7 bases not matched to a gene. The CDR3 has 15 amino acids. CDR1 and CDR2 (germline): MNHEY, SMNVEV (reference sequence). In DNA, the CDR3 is TGTGCCAGCAGTCAACTAGCGGGGGGTACACATGAGCAGTTCTTC. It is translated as CASSQLAGGTHEQFF.

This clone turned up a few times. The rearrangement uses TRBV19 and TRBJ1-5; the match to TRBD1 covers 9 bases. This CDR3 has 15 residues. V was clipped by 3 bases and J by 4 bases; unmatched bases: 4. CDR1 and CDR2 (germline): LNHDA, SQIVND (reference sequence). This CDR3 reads CASSMGTGLNQPQHF. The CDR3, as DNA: TGTGCCAGTAGTATGGGGACAGGGCTAAATCAGCCCCAGCATTTT.

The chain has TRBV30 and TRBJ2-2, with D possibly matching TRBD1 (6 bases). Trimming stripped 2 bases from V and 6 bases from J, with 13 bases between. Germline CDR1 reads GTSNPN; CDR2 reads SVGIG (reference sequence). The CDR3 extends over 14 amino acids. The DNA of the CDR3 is TGTGCCTGGAGTAGAAGAAGGGGGTCCGGGGAGCTGTTTTTT. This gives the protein CAWSRRRGSGELFF.

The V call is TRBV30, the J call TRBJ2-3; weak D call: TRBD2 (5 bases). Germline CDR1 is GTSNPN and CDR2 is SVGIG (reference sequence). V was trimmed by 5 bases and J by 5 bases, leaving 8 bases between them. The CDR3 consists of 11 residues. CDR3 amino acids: CAWELGDTQYF. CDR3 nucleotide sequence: TGTGCCTGGGAACTAGGAGATACGCAGTATTTT.

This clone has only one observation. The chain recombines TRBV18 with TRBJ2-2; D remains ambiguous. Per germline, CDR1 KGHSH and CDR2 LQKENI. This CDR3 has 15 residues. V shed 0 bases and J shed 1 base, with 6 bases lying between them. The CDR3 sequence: CASSPPTLNTGELFF. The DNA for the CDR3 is TGTGCCAGCTCACCACCGACTCTGAACACCGGGGAGCTGTTTTTT.

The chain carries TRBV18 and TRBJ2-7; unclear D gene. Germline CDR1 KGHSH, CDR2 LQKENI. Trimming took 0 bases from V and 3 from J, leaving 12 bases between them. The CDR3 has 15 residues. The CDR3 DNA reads TGTGCCAGCTCACCACCGGTGCTTTTCGGCTACGAGCAGTACTTC. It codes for CASSPPVLFGYEQYF.